This T cell receptor beta chain stems from a study of T cell changes during pregnancy in multiple sclerosis. Generated by immunoSEQ multiplex PCR, the TCRdb table keeps only in-frame clones and is missing some. The data show approximately 44,000 clones, with roughly nine tenths seen just once and around 0.78% held by the top ten. CDR1 SGHTA and CDR2 FQGNSA come from the germline V gene. V lost 5 bases and J lost 5; bases outside the gene matches: 6. This CDR3 contains 14 residues. This chain uses TRBV7-2 with TRBJ2-1, with 7 bases lining up with TRBD2. The source was CD4+ T cells from peripheral blood mononuclear cells, collected before pregnancy. This sequence originates from a female donor with multiple sclerosis, enrolled in a pregnancy study. The CDR3 protein is CASSRRTRNNEQFF. DNA of the CDR3: TGTGCCAGCAGCCGCCGGACTAGAAACAATGAGCAGTTCTTC.